This TCR beta chain stems from a study of blood T cell repertoires in COVID-19. Study context: Samples of COVID-19 (acute and convalescent) were obtained from the United States, Italy and Spain. Sources were T cells, B-cell-depleted T cells, or PBMCs; the material itself was cDNA or gDNA.

The data were produced by immunoSEQ multiplex PCR, yet TCRdb's version contains in-frame clones alone and is incomplete. The table has about 26,000 clones, 92% seen once. Germline V CDR1 and CDR2: WSHSY, SAAADI. V gave up 6 bases and J gave up 2 bases; unmatched junction bases: 9. This CDR3 has 15 amino acids. This clonotype originated in a human donor in a cohort sampled during active COVID-19. This chain connects TRBV10-2 to TRBJ2-5; TRBD1 agrees at 7 bases. Sequenced material: peripheral blood. Here the CDR3 DNA reads TGCGCCAGCAGCAGACAGGGTACCCCGCAAGAGACCCAGTACTTC. It yields the protein CASSRQGTPQETQYF.